This T cell receptor (beta chain) came from a study of T cell clones after liver transplantation. The overall study: Tolerance: complete withdrawal held at least one year, liver enzymes staying within twice normal.

Trimming took 6 bases from V and 8 from J, leaving 19 bases between them. The CDR3 runs to 14 residues. In germline, CDR1 is LNHDA, CDR2 SQIVND (reference sequence). Assay: immunoSEQ multiplex PCR; the TCRdb copy retains only in-frame clones and omits some. There are roughly 100,000 clones in the sample; around 80% occur only once, and around 2.9% lies in the top ten. This material consisted of CD4+ T cells from blood, taken approximately 50 months after liver transplant. The receptor was derived from a human patient who received a liver transplant. Some T cells may arise from the graft donor. The gene calls are TRBV19 and TRBJ1-2; D is unclear. The DNA for the CDR3 is TGTGCCAGTAGCTACCCGGGTTATCGGAGGGGCTACACCTTC. Translated, it gives CASSYPGYRRGYTF.